This paragraph covers one TCR beta chain sequence. This clone came up a few times. Its target antigen remains unknown. Per-base quality was not reported, and no clone a single base away is much larger than it. CDR1 and CDR2 (SNHLY, FYNNEI) derive from the germline V gene. Including cysteine and phenylalanine, the CDR3 has 20 amino acids. CDR3 DNA is the only sequence kept; it has 60 bases, read in frame from the first base. V gives up 1 base and J gives up 0 bases, and the segment between their germline ends measures 24 bases. This entry belongs to a study of T cell changes during pregnancy in multiple sclerosis (dated by TCRdb to between 2019 and 2020). Describing the broader study: In women with multiple sclerosis, the researchers looked at how the T cell repertoire shifted as pregnancy progressed.

Libraries were built with the immunoSEQ multiplex PCR assay. Here the immuneACCESS table is served through TCRdb, limited to in-frame sequences with V and J called. Missing clones are a known gap in these copies; in checked studies unresolved V genes cover under half, and the rest lacks a known reason. For this sample there are under 85,000 clones; roughly 90% appear just once. Approximately 9.5% of the sample is in the top ten clones. The chain was built from TRBV2 and TRBJ1-1; no D gene call is confident. The source material was peripheral blood, sampled after pregnancy. The receptor was isolated from a female donor in good health, enrolled as a control in a pregnancy study. CDR3 region: CASSEDGGPSGTVLNTEAFF. The nucleotide sequence is TGTGCCAGCAGTGAAGATGGAGGCCCTTCAGGTACTGTCCTGAACACTGAAGCTTTCTTT.